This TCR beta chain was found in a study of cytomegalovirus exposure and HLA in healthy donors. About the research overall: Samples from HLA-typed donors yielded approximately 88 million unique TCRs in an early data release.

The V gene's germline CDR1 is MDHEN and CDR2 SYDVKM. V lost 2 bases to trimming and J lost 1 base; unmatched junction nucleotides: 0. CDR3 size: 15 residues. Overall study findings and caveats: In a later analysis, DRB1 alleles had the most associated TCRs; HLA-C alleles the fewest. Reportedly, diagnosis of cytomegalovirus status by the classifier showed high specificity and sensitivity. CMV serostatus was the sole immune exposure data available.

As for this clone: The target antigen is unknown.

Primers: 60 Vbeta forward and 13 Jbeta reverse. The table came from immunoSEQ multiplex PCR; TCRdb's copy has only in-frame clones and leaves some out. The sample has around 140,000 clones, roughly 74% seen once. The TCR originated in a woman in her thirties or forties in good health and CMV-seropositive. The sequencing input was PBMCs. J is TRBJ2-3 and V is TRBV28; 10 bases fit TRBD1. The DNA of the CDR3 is TGTGCCAGCAGTTTAGGGACAGGGGGCACAGATACGCAGTATTTT. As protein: CASSLGTGGTDTQYF.